This T cell receptor (beta chain) comes out of a study of shared clonotypes between healthy human individuals. Points on this clone: Its antigen is unidentified.

Between the trimmed V and J ends, which lost 4 bases and 7 bases, there was a span of 23 bases. Germline loops: CDR1 MRHNA, CDR2 SNTAGT. This CDR3 spans 17 amino acids. Profiling relied on immunoSEQ multiplex PCR, and the TCRdb table lists in-frame clones only, not all of them. The sample records some 980,000 clones, approximately 76% being singletons. Study-level results: Limited genetic and exposure-history diversity came from having few donors.

Adult donors, all healthy and HIV-negative, had no recent acute infections or vaccinations. This chain joins TRBV6-4 and TRBJ2-1; D is perhaps TRBD2 (6 bases). This clonotype originated in a man aged 18 to 35 in good health. The sample taken for sequencing was memory CD4+ T cells sorted from blood. Subset: CD45RA-negative fraction. The DNA for the CDR3 is TGTGCCAGCAGTGGTCCTTGGGGGGAGCCCCCCGGGAATGAGCAGTTCTTC. Translated, it gives CASSGPWGEPPGNEQFF.